This T cell receptor (beta chain) was profiled in a study of shared clonotypes between healthy human individuals (TCRdb year 2020). In terms of the full investigation: Two women and a few men aged 18 to 49 years were included in the cohort. Per donor, three plates each were used for CD4 naive and CD4 memory, two for CD8 naive, and one for CD8 memory. To estimate repertoire size and how much clonotype sharing occurs between individuals, the study deeply sequenced the blood TCR repertoires of about five healthy adults. Libraries were prepared and TCR repertoires were sequenced by different laboratories using diverse techniques, in order to increase sequencing depth and limit assay-specific biases. Between about 0.9 and 8.9 billion PBMCs per donor were obtained by leukapheresis. Broader findings and caveats from the paper: Across a handful of donors, approximately 4.6% of naive CD4, 3% to 3.5% of naive CD8, approximately 2.5% of memory CD4, and approximately 0.4% of memory CD8 clonotypes were shared. Naive subsets generally had larger estimated clonotype richness than memory subsets. Clonotypes shared by all four sorted-subset donors showed higher generation probabilities than non-shared clonotypes. Pairwise subsampling indicated that sequencing depth was expected to affect the degree of clonotype sharing among donors. Because the study included only a small number of donors, the genetic and exposure-history diversity represented was limited. Rarefaction of sorted-subset datasets indicated incomplete sequencing despite the large sequencing depth. Only blood was sampled, and tissue TCR repertoires likely differ from those in blood.

V lost 7 bases and J lost 0 bases; the stretch between them is 10 bases long. Its CDR3 holds 13 amino acids, cysteine through phenylalanine. Here the CDR3 DNA is all that survives: 39 bases in frame from base 1. The germline V gene specifies MNHNS as CDR1 and SASEGT as CDR2. Notes on this clone: Its cognate antigen has yet to be identified. No base quality values were provided; no much bigger clone lies one nucleotide off.

Donors were healthy HIV-negative adults with no recently reported acute infections or vaccinations. Every donor was a Caucasian adult residing in Nashville, Tennessee, USA. CD4+ T cells were enriched through magnetic negative selection, after which naive cells were positively selected on CD45RA and the remaining negative fraction served as the memory subset. After blood collection by leukapheresis, PBMCs were isolated using Ficoll-Histopaque density gradient centrifugation and then cryopreserved in the vapor phase of liquid nitrogen. Analytical flow cytometry was used to check the purity and quantity of every magnetically sorted T cell population. From each sorted fraction, genomic DNA was isolated and quantified by UV absorbance on a Nanodrop 2000c. TCR CDR3 regions were amplified from genomic DNA by multiplex PCR using the deep immunoSEQ assay. Extracted genomic DNA from each cell subset was distributed evenly across all wells of several immunoSEQ 96-well plates, and each plate was treated as a replicate. For sorted subsets, approximately 0.2 ug of genomic DNA, equivalent to roughly 33,000 T cell genomes, went into each replicate PCR. The purified libraries were quantified using a Qubit 3.0 fluorometer, sized with a Bioanalyzer 2100, and then quantified again using the KAPA Library Quantification kit. A separate single-read 150-cycle Illumina NextSeq 550 flow cell was used to sequence each immunoSEQ 96-well plate. The authors processed their data as follows. Because the immunoSEQ output held only junctional sequences and lacked quality scores, the filtering could not match the filtering applied to full-length reads. To assign V/J genes and CDR3, sequences were annotated against IMGT germline references using PyIR, a Python wrapper for IgBLAST v1.9. Any read was removed if the V/J assignment was weak (E-value above 1e-6), the CDR3 was missing, or the read contained stop codons, out-of-frame junctions, or ambiguous translated residues. V3J clonotypes were defined as sequences sharing the same inferred V gene, J gene, and CDR3 amino acid sequence. Percentage overlap between repertoires was calculated by dividing the number of shared unique clonotypes by the size of the smaller repertoire. Three approaches were used to assess repertoire richness: RTK rarefaction, the Chao1 estimator, and Recon v2.1 estimates of unobserved clonotypes. For all TCRbeta clonotypes obtained by the gDNA method from a few donors, generation probabilities were computed with OLGA. Drawn from immuneACCESS, this table holds only the in-frame rearrangements with V and J called that TCRdb kept. Clones are partly lost; checked studies trace under half to an unresolved V gene and leave the rest unexplained. The DNA was the basis for D and trimming; V, J and clone size are from that table. The sample records over a million clones, around three quarters of which are singletons. The ten largest clones capture 0.6% to 0.75% of the sample.

Specimen: memory CD4+ T cells from PBMCs. According to the study, the label for this sample's cell subset or site signals: CD45RA-negative fraction. The rearrangement combines TRBV6-1 with TRBJ2-7, with the D gene too uncertain to name. The TCR comes from a man in his late teens or twenties in good health. Some clones in this sample may be carry-over from other donors' samples. At the DNA level, the sequence is TGTGCCAGCACCTACAAGAGCTCCTACGAGCAGTACTTC. Its protein is CASTYKSSYEQYF.